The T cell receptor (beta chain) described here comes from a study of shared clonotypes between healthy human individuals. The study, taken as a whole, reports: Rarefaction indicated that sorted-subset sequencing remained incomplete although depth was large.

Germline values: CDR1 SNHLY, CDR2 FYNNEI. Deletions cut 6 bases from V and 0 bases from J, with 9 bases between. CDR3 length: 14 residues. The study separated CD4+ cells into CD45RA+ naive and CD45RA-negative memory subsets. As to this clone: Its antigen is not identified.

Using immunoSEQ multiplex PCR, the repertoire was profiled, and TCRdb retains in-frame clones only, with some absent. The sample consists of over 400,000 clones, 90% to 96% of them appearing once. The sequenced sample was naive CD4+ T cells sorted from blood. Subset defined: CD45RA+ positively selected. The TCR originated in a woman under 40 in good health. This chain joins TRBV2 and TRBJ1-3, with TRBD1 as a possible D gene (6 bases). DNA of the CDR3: TGTGCCAGCAGAAACAGGGTCTCTGGAAACACCATATATTTT. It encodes CASRNRVSGNTIYF.